Sequencing of this T cell receptor (beta chain) was carried out in a study of Graves' ophthalmopathy and Graves' hyperthyroidism. As for the study in general: Untreated patients at initial diagnosis provided peripheral blood.

The CDR3 covers 11 residues. Germline CDR1 MDHEN, CDR2 SYDVKM. V dropped 6 bases and J dropped 7 bases, with 10 bases sitting between them. Study-level points and caveats: The model's ophthalmopathy progression predictions had around 67% sensitivity and 72% to 75% specificity.

As to this clonotype: Its antigen is as yet unknown.

Among the exclusions were patients with other autoimmune diseases, uncontrolled infections, pregnancy or lactation. Amplification of TCR beta CDR3 regions used RNA transcripts. Second-round multiplex PCR followed a first-round RT-PCR using HTBI primers. TCRdb called the multiplex PCR reads again in MiXCR, with one record for every CDR3 protein. This table has about 620,000 distinct CDR3 sequences, 22% appearing once. The sequencing input was peripheral blood. V gene TRBV28 combines with J gene TRBJ2-7; D uncertain. This clonotype originated in a woman between 18 and 29 years old with stable Graves' hyperthyroidism. Some clones in this sample may be carry-over from other donors' samples. DNA of the CDR3: TGTGCCAGCAGACAAACTGAAGAGCAGTACTTC. Translated, it gives CASRQTEEQYF.